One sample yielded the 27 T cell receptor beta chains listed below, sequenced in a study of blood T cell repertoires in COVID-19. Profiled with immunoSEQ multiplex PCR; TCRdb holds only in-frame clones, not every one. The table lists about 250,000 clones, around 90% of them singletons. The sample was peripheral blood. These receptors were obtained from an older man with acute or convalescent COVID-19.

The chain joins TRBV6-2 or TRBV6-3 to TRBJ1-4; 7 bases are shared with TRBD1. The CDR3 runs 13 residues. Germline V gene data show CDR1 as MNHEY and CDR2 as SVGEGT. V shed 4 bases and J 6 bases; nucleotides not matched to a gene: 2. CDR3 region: CASSWGTDEKLFF. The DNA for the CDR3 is TGTGCCAGCAGTTGGGGGACAGATGAAAAACTGTTTTTT.

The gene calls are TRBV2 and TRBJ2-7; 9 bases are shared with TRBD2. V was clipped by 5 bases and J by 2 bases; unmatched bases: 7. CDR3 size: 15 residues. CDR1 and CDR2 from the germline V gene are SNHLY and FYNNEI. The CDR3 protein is CASSPQAGGPYEQYF. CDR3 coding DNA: TGTGCCAGCAGTCCCCAGGCGGGGGGGCCCTACGAGCAGTACTTC.

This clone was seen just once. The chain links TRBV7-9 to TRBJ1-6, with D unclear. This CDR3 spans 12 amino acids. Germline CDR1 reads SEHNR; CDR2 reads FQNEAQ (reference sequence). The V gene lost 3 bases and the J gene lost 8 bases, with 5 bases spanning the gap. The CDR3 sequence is CASSFQDSPLHF. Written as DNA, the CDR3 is TGTGCCAGCAGCTTCCAGGATTCACCCCTCCACTTT.

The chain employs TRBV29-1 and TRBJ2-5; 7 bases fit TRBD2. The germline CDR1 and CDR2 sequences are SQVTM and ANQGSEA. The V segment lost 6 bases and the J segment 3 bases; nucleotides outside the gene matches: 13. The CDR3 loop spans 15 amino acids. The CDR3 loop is CSVRGLWEGKETQYF. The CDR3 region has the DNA TGCAGCGTCCGGGGTCTTTGGGAGGGGAAAGAGACCCAGTACTTC.

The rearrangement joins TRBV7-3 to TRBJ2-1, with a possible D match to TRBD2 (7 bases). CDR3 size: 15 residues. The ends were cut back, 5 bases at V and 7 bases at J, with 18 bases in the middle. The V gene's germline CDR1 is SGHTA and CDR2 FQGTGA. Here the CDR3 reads CASSPQGGGRNEQFF. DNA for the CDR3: TGTGCCAGCAGCCCACAGGGAGGGGGTAGGAATGAGCAGTTCTTC.

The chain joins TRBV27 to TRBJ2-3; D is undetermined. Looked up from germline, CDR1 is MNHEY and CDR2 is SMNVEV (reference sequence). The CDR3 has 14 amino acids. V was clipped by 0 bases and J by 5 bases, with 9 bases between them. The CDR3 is CASSLSSYRDTQYF. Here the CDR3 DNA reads TGTGCCAGCAGTTTATCCAGTTACCGAGATACGCAGTATTTT.

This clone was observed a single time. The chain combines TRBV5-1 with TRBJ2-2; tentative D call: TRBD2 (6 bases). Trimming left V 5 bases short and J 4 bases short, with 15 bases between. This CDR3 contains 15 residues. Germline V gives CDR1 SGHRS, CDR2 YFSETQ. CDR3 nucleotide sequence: TGCGCCAGCAGGGCCGGGACTCAAAGCACCGGGGAGCTGTTTTTT. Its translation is CASRAGTQSTGELFF.

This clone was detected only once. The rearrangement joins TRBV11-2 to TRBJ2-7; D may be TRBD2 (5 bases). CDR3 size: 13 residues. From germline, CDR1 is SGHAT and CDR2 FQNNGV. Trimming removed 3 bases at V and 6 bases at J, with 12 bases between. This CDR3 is CASSFLRAVEQYF. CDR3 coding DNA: TGTGCCAGCAGCTTTTTGAGGGCAGTCGAGCAGTACTTC.

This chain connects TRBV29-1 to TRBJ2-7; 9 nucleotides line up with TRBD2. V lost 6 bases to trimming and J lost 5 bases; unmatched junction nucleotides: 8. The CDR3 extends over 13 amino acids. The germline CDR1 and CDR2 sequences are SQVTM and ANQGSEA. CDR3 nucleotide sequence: TGCAGCGTCGACGGGCTAGCGGGAAACGAGCAGTACTTC. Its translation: CSVDGLAGNEQYF.

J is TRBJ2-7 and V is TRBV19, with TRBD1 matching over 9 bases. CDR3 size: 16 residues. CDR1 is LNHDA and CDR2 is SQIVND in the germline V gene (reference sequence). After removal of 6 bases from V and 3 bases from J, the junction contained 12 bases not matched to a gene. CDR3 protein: CASSDRGFIEGYEQYF. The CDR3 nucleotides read TGTGCCAGTAGCGACAGGGGGTTCATAGAAGGCTACGAGCAGTACTTC.

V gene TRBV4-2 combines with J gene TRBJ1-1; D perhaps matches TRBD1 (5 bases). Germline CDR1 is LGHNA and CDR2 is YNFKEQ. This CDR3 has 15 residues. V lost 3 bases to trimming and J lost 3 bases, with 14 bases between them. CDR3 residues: CASSQVGGRDTEAFF. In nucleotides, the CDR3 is TGTGCCAGCAGCCAGGTGGGGGGAAGAGACACTGAAGCTTTCTTT.

CDR3 sequence reads: CASSEGLPTDTQYF. The CDR3 bases are TGTGCCAGCAGTGAGGGACTTCCCACAGATACGCAGTATTTT. The chain recombines TRBV2 with TRBJ2-3, with D perhaps matching TRBD2 (6 bases). Trimming stripped 3 bases from V and 2 bases from J, with 9 bases between. This CDR3 has 14 residues. CDR1 and CDR2 from the germline V gene are SNHLY and FYNNEI.

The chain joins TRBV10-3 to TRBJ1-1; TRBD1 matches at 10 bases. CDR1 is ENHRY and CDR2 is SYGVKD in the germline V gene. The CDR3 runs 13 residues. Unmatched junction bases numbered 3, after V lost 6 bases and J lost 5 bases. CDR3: CAIRGDRGTEAFF. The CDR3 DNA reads TGTGCCATCAGGGGGGACAGGGGAACTGAAGCTTTCTTT.

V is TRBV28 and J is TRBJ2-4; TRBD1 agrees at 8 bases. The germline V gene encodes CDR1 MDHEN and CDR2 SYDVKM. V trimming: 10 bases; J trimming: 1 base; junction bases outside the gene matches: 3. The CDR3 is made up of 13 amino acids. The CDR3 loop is CATRQGAKNIQYF. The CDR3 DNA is TGTGCCACGAGACAGGGGGCCAAAAACATTCAGTACTTC.

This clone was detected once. CDR3 DNA: TGTGCCAGCAGTTTCCCAGGGTCCGGTTCACCCCTCCACTTT. Its translation: CASSFPGSGSPLHF. The chain couples TRBV27 to TRBJ1-6; a weak D match, TRBD1 (5 bases). Looked up from germline, CDR1 is MNHEY and CDR2 is SMNVEV (reference sequence). The CDR3 is 14 amino acids. Trimming pared 3 bases from V and 9 bases from J, leaving 12 bases between.

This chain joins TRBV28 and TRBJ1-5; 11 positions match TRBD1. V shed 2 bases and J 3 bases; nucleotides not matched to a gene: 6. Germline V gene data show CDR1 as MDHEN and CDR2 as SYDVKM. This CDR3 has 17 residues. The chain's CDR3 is CASSLVRDRGFNQPQHF. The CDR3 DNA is TGTGCCAGCAGTTTAGTTAGGGACAGGGGGTTCAATCAGCCCCAGCATTTT.

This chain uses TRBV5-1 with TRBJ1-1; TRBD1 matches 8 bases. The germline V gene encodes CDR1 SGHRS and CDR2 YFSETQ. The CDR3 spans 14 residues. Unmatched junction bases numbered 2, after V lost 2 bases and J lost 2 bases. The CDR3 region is CASSLTGGNTEAFF. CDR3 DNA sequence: TGCGCCAGCAGCTTAACAGGGGGAAACACTGAAGCTTTCTTT.

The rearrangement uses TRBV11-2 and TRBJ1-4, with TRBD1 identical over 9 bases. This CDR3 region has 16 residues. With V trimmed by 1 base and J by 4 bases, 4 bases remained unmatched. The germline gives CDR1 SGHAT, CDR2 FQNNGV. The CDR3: CASSLGGQGDNEKLFF. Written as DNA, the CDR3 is TGTGCCAGCAGCTTAGGGGGACAGGGAGATAATGAAAAACTGTTTTTT. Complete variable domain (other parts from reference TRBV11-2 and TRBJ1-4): EAGVAQSPRYKIIEKRQSVAFWCNPISGHATLYWYQQILGQGPKLLIQFQNNGVVDDSQLPKDRFSAERLKGVDSTLKIQPAKLEDSAVYLCASSLGGQGDNEKLFFGSGTQLSVL.

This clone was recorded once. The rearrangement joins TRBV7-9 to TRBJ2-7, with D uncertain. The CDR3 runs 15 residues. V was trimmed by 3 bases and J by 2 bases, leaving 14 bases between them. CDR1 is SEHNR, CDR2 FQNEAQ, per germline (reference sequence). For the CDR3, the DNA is TGTGCCAGCAGCTTGATGAGCGCTGGTACCTACGAGCAGTACTTC. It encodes CASSLMSAGTYEQYF.

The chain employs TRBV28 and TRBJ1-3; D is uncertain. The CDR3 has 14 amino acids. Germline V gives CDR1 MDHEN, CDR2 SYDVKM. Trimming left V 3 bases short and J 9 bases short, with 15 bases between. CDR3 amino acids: CASSFVEWSGTIYF. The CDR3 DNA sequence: TGTGCCAGCAGTTTTGTCGAATGGAGTGGCACCATATATTTT.

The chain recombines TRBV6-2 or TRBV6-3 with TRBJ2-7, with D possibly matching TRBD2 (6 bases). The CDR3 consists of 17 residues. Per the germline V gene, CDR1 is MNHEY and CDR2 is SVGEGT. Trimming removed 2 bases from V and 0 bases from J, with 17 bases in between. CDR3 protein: CASSYLLQRVNSYEQYF. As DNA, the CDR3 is TGTGCCAGCAGTTACCTCCTCCAGCGGGTTAACTCCTACGAGCAGTACTTC.

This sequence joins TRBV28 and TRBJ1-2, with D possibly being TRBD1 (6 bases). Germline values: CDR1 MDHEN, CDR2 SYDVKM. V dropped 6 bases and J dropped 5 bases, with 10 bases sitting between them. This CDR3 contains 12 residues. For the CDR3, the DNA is TGTGCCAGCAGACTTACAGGGTATGGCTACACCTTC. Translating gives CASRLTGYGYTF.

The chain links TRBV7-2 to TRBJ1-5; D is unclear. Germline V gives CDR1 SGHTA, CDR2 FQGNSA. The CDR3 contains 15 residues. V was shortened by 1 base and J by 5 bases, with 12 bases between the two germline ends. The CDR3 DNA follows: TGTGCCAGCAGCTTAGAGGAGGGCCCCTATCAGCCCCAGCATTTT. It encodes CASSLEEGPYQPQHF.

The CDR3, as DNA: TGTGCCAGTAGTATCGGGGGGGACCTATCCTACGAGCAGTACTTC. Its protein is CASSIGGDLSYEQYF. The chain joins TRBV19 to TRBJ2-7; 8 nucleotides agree with TRBD2. The CDR3 length is 15 residues. Germline V CDR1 and CDR2: LNHDA, SQIVND (reference sequence). J was trimmed by 1 base and V by 3 bases; bases with no gene match: 5.

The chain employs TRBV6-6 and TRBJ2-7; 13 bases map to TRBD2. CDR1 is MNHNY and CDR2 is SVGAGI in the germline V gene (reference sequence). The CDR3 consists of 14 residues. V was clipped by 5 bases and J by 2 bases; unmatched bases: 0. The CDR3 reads CASSTSGGAYEQYF. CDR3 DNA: TGTGCCAGCAGTACTAGCGGGGGGGCCTACGAGCAGTACTTC.

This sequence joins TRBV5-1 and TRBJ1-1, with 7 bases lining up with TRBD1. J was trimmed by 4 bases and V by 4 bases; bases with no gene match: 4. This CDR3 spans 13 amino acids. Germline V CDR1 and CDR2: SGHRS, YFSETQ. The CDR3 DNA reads TGCGCCAGCAGCGAGGGACAGACCACTGAAGCTTTCTTT. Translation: CASSEGQTTEAFF.

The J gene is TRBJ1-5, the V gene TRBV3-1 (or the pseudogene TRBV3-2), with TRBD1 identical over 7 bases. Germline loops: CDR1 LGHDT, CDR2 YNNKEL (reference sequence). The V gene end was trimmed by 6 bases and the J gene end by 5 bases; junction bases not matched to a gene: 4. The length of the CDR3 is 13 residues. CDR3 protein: CASSPDRDQPQHF. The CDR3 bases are TGTGCCAGCAGTCCAGACAGGGATCAGCCCCAGCATTTT.